These 25 T cell receptor beta chains share one sample of origin, sequenced in a study of blood T cell repertoires in COVID-19. Some clones are missing from TCRdb's copy, which holds only in-frame ones; the method was immunoSEQ multiplex PCR. This sample has 310,000 or so clones, with about 88% found just once. Sequenced: PBMCs or T cells enriched from blood (not recorded which). The receptors come from a woman aged 40 to 50 who had recovered from COVID-19.

The V gene is TRBV7-9, the J gene TRBJ2-5, with 8 bases matching TRBD2. The V gene end was trimmed by 2 bases and the J gene end by 4 bases; junction bases not matched to a gene: 12. The CDR3 length is 17 residues. Germline V gene sequence: CDR1 SEHNR, CDR2 FQNEAQ (reference sequence). The CDR3, as DNA: TGTGCCAGCAGCTTAAACGGGGGGGTTACGGGTGGAGAGACCCAGTACTTC. Its protein product is CASSLNGGVTGGETQYF.

This clone was counted only a few times. The chain combines TRBV6-5 with TRBJ1-1, with D unclear. There are 14 residues in the CDR3. The germline V gene encodes CDR1 MNHEY and CDR2 SVGAGI. The V end was cut by 6 bases, the J end by 1 base, with 12 bases between. The CDR3 DNA reads as TGTGCCAGCAGCCCGGGGAGGCCGAACACTGAAGCTTTCTTT. Translated, it gives CASSPGRPNTEAFF.

The rearrangement uses TRBV6-5 and TRBJ1-1, with 7 bases identical to TRBD1. The CDR3 runs to 14 residues. The V and J ends lost 6 bases and 1 base, in that order; junction bases with no gene match: 5. Germline assignment: CDR1 MNHEY and CDR2 SVGAGI. The CDR3 region is CASRHRDRNTEAFF. The DNA for the CDR3 is TGTGCCAGCAGGCACCGGGACAGGAACACTGAAGCTTTCTTT.

The gene calls are TRBV30 and TRBJ1-1; 8 positions match TRBD1. The CDR3 contains 11 residues. With 8 bases clipped from V and 11 bases from J, the junction kept 10 bases outside the gene matches. Germline CDR1 GTSNPN, CDR2 SVGIG (reference sequence). Here the CDR3 reads CAHAPDRDAFF. In nucleotides, the CDR3 is TGTGCCCACGCCCCGGACAGGGATGCTTTCTTT.

The genes are TRBV18 and TRBJ2-3, with 7 nucleotides matching TRBD1. CDR1 is KGHSH and CDR2 is LQKENI in the germline V gene. Trimming cost V 1 base and J 0 bases; bases outside gene matches: 7. CDR3 length equals 17 residues. CDR3 DNA sequence: TGTGCCAGCTCACCACTCCCGGGACAGACTAGCACAGATACGCAGTATTTT. Translated: CASSPLPGQTSTDTQYF.

V usage is TRBV5-1 and J usage is TRBJ2-3; 8 bases agree with TRBD2. Germline CDR1 and CDR2: SGHRS and YFSETQ. CDR3 length equals 16 residues. J gave up 2 bases and V 5 bases, and 10 bases lay outside the gene matches. The CDR3 sequence: CASRTPAGANTDTQYF. The DNA of the CDR3 is TGCGCCAGCAGAACTCCAGCGGGAGCCAACACAGATACGCAGTATTTT.

The rearrangement joins TRBV6-4 to TRBJ1-1, with 11 bases identical to TRBD1. J lost 4 bases, V lost 6 bases, and 4 bases had no gene match. Germline V gives CDR1 MRHNA, CDR2 SNTAGT. This CDR3 region has 14 residues. The CDR3: CASRDRGHSTEAFF. The CDR3 nucleotides read TGTGCCAGCAGGGACAGGGGGCACAGCACTGAAGCTTTCTTT.

The rearrangement joins TRBV19 to TRBJ2-2; no definite D call. Trimming pared 0 bases from V and 7 bases from J, leaving 9 bases between. This CDR3 comprises 14 residues. Germline V gene sequence: CDR1 LNHDA, CDR2 SQIVND (reference sequence). This CDR3 is CASSIDEEGGELFF. CDR3 DNA: TGTGCCAGTAGTATAGATGAGGAAGGCGGGGAGCTGTTTTTT.

V and J are TRBV19 and TRBJ1-5; D is unclear. The CDR3 runs to 15 residues. Germline CDR1 is LNHDA and CDR2 is SQIVND (reference sequence). V shed 7 bases and J shed 4 bases, with 17 bases lying between them. This chain's CDR3 is CASTSIGVGNQPQHF. DNA of the CDR3: TGTGCCAGTACCTCTATCGGTGTCGGGAATCAGCCCCAGCATTTT. Using reference TRBV19 and TRBJ1-5 for the parts outside the CDR3, the full variable domain is DGGITQSPKYLFRKEGQNVTLSCEQNLNHDAMYWYRQDPGQGLRLIYYSQIVNDFQKGDIAEGYSVSREKKESFPLTVTSAQKNPTAFYLCASTSIGVGNQPQHFGDGTRLSIL.

This clone was seen a handful of times. The chain combines TRBV7-2 with TRBJ2-5, with a tentative D call TRBD1 (6 bases). Trimming shortened V by 1 base and J by 2 bases, and 11 bases separated the two germline ends. CDR3 length: 15 residues. Per the germline V gene, CDR1 is SGHTA and CDR2 is FQGNSA. CDR3 nucleotide sequence: TGTGCCAGCAGCTTAGTGGGGGCCCCTCAAGAGACCCAGTACTTC. Protein product: CASSLVGAPQETQYF.

The chain combines TRBV19 with TRBJ1-5; D unclear. This CDR3 comprises 16 residues. Germline V lookup: CDR1 LNHDA, CDR2 SQIVND (reference sequence). The V end was cut by 2 bases, the J end by 0 bases, with 11 bases between. CDR3 amino acids: CASSIREGHSNQPQHF. In nucleotides, the CDR3 is TGTGCCAGTAGTATACGGGAAGGCCATAGCAATCAGCCCCAGCATTTT.

The chain has TRBV19 and TRBJ1-5, with D tentatively TRBD1 (5 bases). The CDR3 runs to 15 residues. Between the trimmed V and J ends, which lost 8 bases and 0 bases, there was a span of 14 bases. CDR1 LNHDA and CDR2 SQIVND come from the germline V gene (reference sequence). CDR3 loop: CASETGVGSNQPQHF. The CDR3, as DNA: TGTGCCAGTGAGACGGGGGTAGGTAGCAATCAGCCCCAGCATTTT.

This chain joins TRBV15 and TRBJ1-1; 7 positions match TRBD1. Looked up from germline, CDR1 is LNHNV and CDR2 is YYDKDF (reference sequence). The CDR3 is 13 residues long. V gave up 8 bases and J gave up 2 bases; unmatched junction bases: 5. CDR3 residues: CATQDRLNTEAFF. CDR3 bases: TGTGCCACCCAGGACAGGTTAAACACTGAAGCTTTCTTT.

The chain joins TRBV18 to TRBJ1-1, with 11 nucleotides matching TRBD1. After removal of 3 bases from V and 0 bases from J, the junction contained 9 bases not matched to a gene. Looked up from germline, CDR1 is KGHSH and CDR2 is LQKENI. The CDR3 extends over 18 amino acids. The CDR3 DNA follows: TGTGCCAGCTCACCCAGGTTCGGGACAGGGGGACTGAACACTGAAGCTTTCTTT. It specifies CASSPRFGTGGLNTEAFF.

This clone occurred once. The gene calls are TRBV18 and TRBJ2-7, with D possibly TRBD1 on 5 matching bases. Germline V gene lookup returns CDR1 KGHSH and CDR2 LQKENI. The V end was cut by 6 bases, the J end by 3 bases, with 9 bases between. This CDR3 is 12 amino acids long. CDR3 protein: CASSADSYEQYF. Here the CDR3 DNA reads TGTGCCAGCTCCGCCGACAGCTACGAGCAGTACTTC.

The chain recombines TRBV5-4 with TRBJ2-7; 9 bases line up with TRBD1. The CDR3 contains 15 residues. Germline CDR1 reads SGHNT; CDR2 reads YYREEE (reference sequence). J lost 5 bases, V lost 2 bases, and 8 bases had no gene match. CDR3 sequence (DNA): TGTGCCAGCAGCTTACCGGGACAGGGTGTCGACGAGCAGTACTTC. Its protein is CASSLPGQGVDEQYF. Using reference TRBV5-4 and TRBJ2-7 for the parts outside the CDR3, the full variable domain is ETGVTQSPTHLIKTRGQQVTLRCSSQSGHNTVSWYQQALGQGPQFIFQYYREEENGRGNFPPRFSGLQFPNYSSELNVNALELDDSALYLCASSLPGQGVDEQYFGPGTRLTVT.

The chain recombines TRBV27 with TRBJ2-5, with TRBD2 matching over 9 bases. The V segment lost 6 bases and the J segment 1 base; nucleotides outside the gene matches: 3. The germline V gene has CDR1 MNHEY and CDR2 SMNVEV (reference sequence). This CDR3 region has 14 residues. The CDR3 spells CASRGLAFQETQYF. The DNA for the CDR3 is TGTGCCAGCAGAGGACTAGCGTTCCAAGAGACCCAGTACTTC.

The rearrangement links TRBV28 to TRBJ2-1; TRBD2 agrees at 8 bases. V lost 3 bases, J lost 6 bases, and 4 bases stayed unmatched. This CDR3 is built from 14 residues. Per the germline V gene, CDR1 is MDHEN and CDR2 is SYDVKM. The CDR3 protein is CASSLTGGANEQFF. The CDR3, as DNA: TGTGCCAGCAGTTTGACGGGGGGGGCCAATGAGCAGTTCTTC.

This chain joins TRBV6-5 and TRBJ2-7; D ambiguous. Germline V gives CDR1 MNHEY, CDR2 SVGAGI. Trimming took off 4 bases at V and 3 bases at J, with 7 bases between the two ends. The length of the CDR3 is 12 residues. CDR3 region: CASSSTDYEQYF. The CDR3 DNA sequence: TGTGCCAGCAGTTCGACTGACTACGAGCAGTACTTC.

The V and J genes are TRBV18 and TRBJ2-1; 13 bases match TRBD2. This CDR3 has 17 amino acids. J gave up 0 bases and V 1 base, and 0 bases lay outside the gene matches. In germline, CDR1 is KGHSH, CDR2 LQKENI. In nucleotides, the CDR3 is TGTGCCAGCTCACCACGACTAGCGGGGGGCTCCTACAATGAGCAGTTCTTC. It yields the protein CASSPRLAGGSYNEQFF.

The chain uses TRBV7-8 and TRBJ2-7; D is perhaps TRBD2 (6 bases). The germline CDR1 and CDR2 sequences are SGHVS and FQNEAQ. CDR3 length equals 15 residues. Trimming shortened V by 4 bases and J by 1 base, and 14 bases separated the two germline ends. CDR3 region: CASSWRAGLSYEQYF. CDR3 in DNA: TGTGCCAGCAGCTGGAGGGCGGGGCTATCCTACGAGCAGTACTTC. Based on the CDR3 plus reference TRBV7-8 and TRBJ2-7, the full variable domain is GAGVSQSPRYKVAKRGQDVALRCDPISGHVSLFWYQQALGQGPEFLTYFQNEAQLDKSGLPSDRFFAERPEGSVSTLKIQRTQQEDSAVYLCASSWRAGLSYEQYFGPGTRLTVT.

The chain has TRBV5-4 and TRBJ1-6, with D possibly TRBD1 on 5 matching bases. The CDR3 length is 14 residues. V shed 0 bases and J shed 7 bases, with 8 bases lying between them. CDR1 and CDR2 (germline): SGHNT, YYREEE (reference sequence). CDR3 protein: CASSLEGMNSPLHF. The DNA of the CDR3 is TGTGCCAGCAGCTTGGAGGGGATGAATTCACCCCTCCACTTT. The full variable domain, in which reference TRBV5-4 and TRBJ1-6 provide the parts outside the CDR3, is ETGVTQSPTHLIKTRGQQVTLRCSSQSGHNTVSWYQQALGQGPQFIFQYYREEENGRGNFPPRFSGLQFPNYSSELNVNALELDDSALYLCASSLEGMNSPLHFGNGTRLTVT.

CDR3 in amino acids: CSASGTRQETQYF. CDR3 in DNA: TGCAGCGCTTCCGGGACTAGGCAAGAGACCCAGTACTTC. The chain combines TRBV29-1 with TRBJ2-5, with 8 nucleotides matching TRBD2. With 7 bases clipped from V and 2 bases from J, the junction kept 6 bases outside the gene matches. Germline V CDR1 and CDR2: SQVTM, ANQGSEA. The CDR3 length is 13 residues.

The chain's CDR3 is CASSFPPAGTTEQYF. The CDR3 DNA follows: TGTGCCAGCAGCTTCCCTCCGGCGGGCACAACCGAGCAGTACTTC. This rearrangement joins TRBV7-9 to TRBJ2-7, with D perhaps TRBD2 (5 bases). Trimming removed 3 bases from V and 6 bases from J, with 18 bases in between. The CDR3 consists of 15 residues. Germline CDR1 reads SEHNR; CDR2 reads FQNEAQ (reference sequence).

This clone occurred once. The chain uses TRBV18 and TRBJ1-6; tentatively, D is TRBD1 (6 bases). The V end lost 3 bases, the J end lost 0 bases, and 9 bases lay between the germline ends. Germline lookup yields CDR1 KGHSH and CDR2 LQKENI. This CDR3 is 16 amino acids long. The CDR3 DNA follows: TGTGCCAGCTCACCTGGACAGAGCTCCTATAATTCACCCCTCCACTTT. It encodes CASSPGQSSYNSPLHF.